Below are 10 T cell receptor beta chains sequenced from a single sample in a study of shared clonotypes between healthy human individuals. The assay was immunoSEQ multiplex PCR, and TCRdb's table has in-frame clones only and misses some. The sample shows more than 2 million clones, 90% to 95% of them seen only once. The sample was naive CD4+ T cells sorted from blood. Subset defined: CD45RA+ positively selected. The receptors derive from a man aged 18 to 30 in good health.

This chain connects TRBV7-3 to TRBJ1-1; D gene ambiguous. V dropped 2 bases and J dropped 1 base, with 5 bases sitting between them. The CDR3 totals 13 residues. The germline CDR1 and CDR2 sequences are SGHTA and FQGTGA. This chain's CDR3 is CASSLYPNTEAFF. CDR3 nucleotides: TGTGCCAGCAGCTTATATCCGAACACTGAAGCTTTCTTT.

As regards this clone: Being one base from a much bigger clone, this may be a read error. The gene calls are TRBV25-1 and TRBJ1-2; D remains unclear. The CDR3 sequence is 13 residues long. CDR1 MGHDK and CDR2 SYGVNS come from the germline V gene. The CDR3 is CASSAQGSYGYAF. The CDR3 nucleotides read TGTGCCAGCAGTGCCCAAGGTTCCTATGGCTACGCCTTC.

As to this clone: The sample carries other DNA sequences with the same CDR3. The chain combines TRBV27 with TRBJ1-1; D is perhaps TRBD1 (6 bases). V lost 8 bases, J lost 4 bases, and 14 bases lay in between. CDR1 and CDR2 (germline): MNHEY, SMNVEV (reference sequence). CDR3 size: 13 residues. CDR3 region: CASRLQGSTEAFF. CDR3 nucleotides: TGTGCCAGCCGTCTACAGGGAAGCACTGAAGCTTTCTTT.

To note about this clone: The same CDR3 also results from other DNA sequences found in this sample. V and J are TRBV6-5 and TRBJ2-6, with D possibly matching TRBD1 (5 bases). Germline assignment: CDR1 MNHEY and CDR2 SVGAGI. This CDR3 spans 16 amino acids. The ends were cut back, 2 bases at V and 0 bases at J, with 8 bases in the middle. The CDR3 protein is CASSYRQTSGANVLTF. DNA for the CDR3: TGTGCCAGCAGTTACAGACAGACCTCTGGGGCCAACGTCCTGACTTTC.

With respect to this clone: This CDR3 is also generated by other DNA sequences in the sample. The rearrangement links TRBV5-1 to TRBJ2-7, with no clear D. The CDR3 is 13 residues long. V shed 5 bases and J shed 2 bases, with 11 bases lying between them. Germline V gene lookup returns CDR1 SGHRS and CDR2 YFSETQ. The CDR3 bases are TGCGCCAGCAGTAGGGCCTCTCCCTACGAGCAGTACTTC. Its translation: CASSRASPYEQYF. The complete variable domain, with remaining parts taken from reference TRBV5-1 and TRBJ2-7, reads KAGVTQTPRYLIKTRGQQVTLSCSPISGHRSVSWYQQTPGQGLQFLFEYFSETQRNKGNFPGRFSGRQFSNSRSEMNVSTLELGDSALYLCASSRASPYEQYFGPGTRLTVT.

The V and J genes are TRBV5-1 and TRBJ2-7, with 7 bases fitting TRBD2. V was pared by 1 base and J by 3 bases, with 4 bases of the junction left unmatched. The CDR3 length is 14 residues. The germline CDR1 and CDR2 sequences are SGHRS and YFSETQ. The CDR3 coding sequence is TGCGCCAGCAGCTTGTCGAGGGAGGGCTACGAGCAGTACTTC. Amino acid sequence: CASSLSREGYEQYF. The variable domain in full, completed from reference TRBV5-1 and TRBJ2-7, reads KAGVTQTPRYLIKTRGQQVTLSCSPISGHRSVSWYQQTPGQGLQFLFEYFSETQRNKGNFPGRFSGRQFSNSRSEMNVSTLELGDSALYLCASSLSREGYEQYFGPGTRLTVT.

The V gene is TRBV11-3, the J gene TRBJ1-3; D gene ambiguous. Germline values: CDR1 SGHNT, CDR2 YENEEA. The ends were cut back, 2 bases at V and 0 bases at J, with 2 bases in the middle. The CDR3 covers 13 residues. CDR3 in amino acids: CASSLHSGNTIYF. CDR3 in DNA: TGTGCCAGCAGCTTACACTCTGGAAACACCATATATTTT. The complete variable domain, with remaining parts taken from reference TRBV11-3 and TRBJ1-3, reads EAGVVQSPRYKIIEKKQPVAFWCNPISGHNTLYWYLQNLGQGPELLIRYENEEAVDDSQLPKDRFSAERLKGVDSTLKIQPAELGDSAVYLCASSLHSGNTIYFGEGSWLTVV.

The J gene is TRBJ1-1, the V gene TRBV7-9; D perhaps matches TRBD1 (6 bases). From germline, CDR1 is SEHNR and CDR2 FQNEAQ (reference sequence). The CDR3 runs to 16 residues. V lost 3 bases and J lost 0, with 14 bases in between. Here the CDR3 reads CASSFTAGELNTEAFF. In DNA, the CDR3 is TGTGCCAGCAGCTTCACGGCAGGGGAGTTGAACACTGAAGCTTTCTTT.

This clone was picked up one time. V usage is TRBV4-1 and J usage is TRBJ1-3; maybe TRBD1 (6 bases). Between the trimmed V and J ends, which lost 4 bases and 4 bases, there was a span of 20 bases. The germline CDR1 and CDR2 sequences are MGHRA and YSYEKL. The CDR3 contains 17 residues. Here the CDR3 DNA reads TGCGCCAGCAGCCGTCACCAGCAACAGGGTCCCGGAAACACCATATATTTT. Protein sequence: CASSRHQQQGPGNTIYF.

The J gene is TRBJ2-3, the V gene TRBV10-2, with D possibly being TRBD2 (6 bases). V lost 1 base to trimming and J lost 4 bases, with 15 bases between them. This CDR3 comprises 16 residues. Germline-derived CDR1 and CDR2 are WSHSY and SAAADI. The CDR3 DNA sequence: TGCGCCAGCAGTGAGTGGCGGGGCTCGGGTGCAGATACGCAGTATTTT. The encoded protein is CASSEWRGSGADTQYF.